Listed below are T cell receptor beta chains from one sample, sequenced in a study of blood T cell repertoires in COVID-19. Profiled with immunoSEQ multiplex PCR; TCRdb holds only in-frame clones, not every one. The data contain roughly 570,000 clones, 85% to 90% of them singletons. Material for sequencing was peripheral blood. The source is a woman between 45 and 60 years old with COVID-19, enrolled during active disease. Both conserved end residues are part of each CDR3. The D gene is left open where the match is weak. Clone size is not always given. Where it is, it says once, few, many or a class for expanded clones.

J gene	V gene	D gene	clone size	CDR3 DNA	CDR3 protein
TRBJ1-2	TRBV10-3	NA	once	TGTGCCGCCGAAGGGGCCGGCTATGGCTACACCTTC	CAAEGAGYGYTF
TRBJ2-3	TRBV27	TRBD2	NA	TGTGCCAGCAGTCGGGGGGTTAGCCGCACAGATACGCAGTATTTT	CASSRGVSRTDTQYF
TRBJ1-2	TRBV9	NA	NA	TGTGCCAGCAGCGTAGGATTACAGGGAGATGGTGGAGGCTACACCTTC	CASSVGLQGDGGGYTF
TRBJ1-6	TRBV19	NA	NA	TGTGCCAGTAGTATAGTGCGGTCCTCAAGTAATTCACCCCTCCACTTT	CASSIVRSSSNSPLHF
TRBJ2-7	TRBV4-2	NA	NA	TGTGCCAGCAGCCACGAGGGCGAGCAGTACTTC	CASSHEGEQYF
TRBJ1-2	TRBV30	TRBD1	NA	TGTGCCTGGAGTGGGACAGGGGTAGGTGGCTACACCTTC	CAWSGTGVGGYTF
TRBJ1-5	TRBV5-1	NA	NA	TGCGCCAGCAGCTCCGGCGGAGGTCAGCCCCAGCATTTT	CASSSGGGQPQHF
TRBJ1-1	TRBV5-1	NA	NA	TGCGCCAGCAGCGTATTGACAGGCACTGAAGCTTTCTTT	CASSVLTGTEAFF
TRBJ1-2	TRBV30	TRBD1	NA	TGTGCCTGGAGAGACAGGGCGGTGGATGGCTACACCTTC	CAWRDRAVDGYTF
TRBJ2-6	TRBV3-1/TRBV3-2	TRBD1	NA	TGTGCCAGCACCCTTCGACAGGGGCCCTACTCTGGGGCCAACGTCCTGACTTTC	CASTLRQGPYSGANVLTF
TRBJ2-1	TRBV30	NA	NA	TGTGCCACCGTGGAGCGGGCGATAGATGAGCAGTTCTTC	CATVERAIDEQFF
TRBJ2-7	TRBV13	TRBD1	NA	TGTGCCAGCAGCTTAGGAGGACAGGGGACCGCCTACGAGCAGTACTTC	CASSLGGQGTAYEQYF
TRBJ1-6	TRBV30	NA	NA	TGTGCCTGGAGTGGAGGCTCCTATAATTCACCCCTCCACTTT	CAWSGGSYNSPLHF
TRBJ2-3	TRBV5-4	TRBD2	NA	TGTGCCAGCAGCTACAGTACTAGCGTTTACACAGATACGCAGTATTTT	CASSYSTSVYTDTQYF
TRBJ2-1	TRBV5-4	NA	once	TGTGCCACCAAGCTGCCGGGCGGGCCATACAATGAGCAGTTCTTC	CATKLPGGPYNEQFF
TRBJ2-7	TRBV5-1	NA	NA	TGCGCCAGCAGCTTGGGGCAGGGGGGCCCTCAGGAGCAGTACTTC	CASSLGQGGPQEQYF
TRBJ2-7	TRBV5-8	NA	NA	TGTGCCAGCAGCTTGGCCAGAGAGGGCGAGCAGTACTTC	CASSLAREGEQYF
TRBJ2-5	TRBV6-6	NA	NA	TGTGCCAGCAGTTACTCTCTAGCTGGGGAGACCCAGTACTTC	CASSYSLAGETQYF
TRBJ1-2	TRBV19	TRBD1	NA	TGTGCCAGTAATTCGCTGGACAGGGGCGGCGGCTACACCTTC	CASNSLDRGGGYTF
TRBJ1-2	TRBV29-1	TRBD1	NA	TGCAGCGTTGCCACAGGGGACAACTATGGCTACACCTTC	CSVATGDNYGYTF
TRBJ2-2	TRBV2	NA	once	TGTGCCAGCAGTGGGCCCGCGACACTCACCGGGGAGCTGTTTTTT	CASSGPATLTGELFF
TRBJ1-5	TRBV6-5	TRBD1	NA	TGTGCCAGTTCAGGGGGCGGCGGCAATCAGCCCCAGCATTTT	CASSGGGGNQPQHF
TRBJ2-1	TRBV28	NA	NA	TGTGCCAGCAGAGCGAGCGGACCCCATGAGCAGTTCTTC	CASRASGPHEQFF
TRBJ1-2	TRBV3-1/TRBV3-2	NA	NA	TGTGCCAGCAGCCAAGCCGACAGACCCTATGGCTACACCTTC	CASSQADRPYGYTF
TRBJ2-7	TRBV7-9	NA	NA	TGTGCCAGCAGCTCCCCCGGCTACGAGCAGTACTTC	CASSSPGYEQYF
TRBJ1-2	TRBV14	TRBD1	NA	TGTGCCAGCAGCATGAATCCACCGGGACAGCTTTACGGTGGCTACACCTTC	CASSMNPPGQLYGGYTF
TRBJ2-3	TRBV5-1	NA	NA	TGCGCCAGCAGGGGGGCTTCTAGCACAGATACGCAGTATTTT	CASRGASSTDTQYF
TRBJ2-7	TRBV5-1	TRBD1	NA	TGCGCCAGCAGTCAGACAGGGCTGAGCTACGAGCAGTACTTC	CASSQTGLSYEQYF
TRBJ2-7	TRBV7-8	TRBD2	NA	TGTGCCAGCAGCTTAGCGGGGGACTATTTTAGGTTCTACGAGCAGTACTTC	CASSLAGDYFRFYEQYF
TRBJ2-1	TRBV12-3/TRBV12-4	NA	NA	TGTGCCAGCAGTCCCAGGGGGGAGGAGCAGTTCTTC	CASSPRGEEQFF
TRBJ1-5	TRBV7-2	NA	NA	TGTGCCAGCAGCTCGGTTGGGAGGGGGGGTATGACCCAGCATTTT	CASSSVGRGGMTQHF
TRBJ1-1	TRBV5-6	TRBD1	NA	TGTGCCAGCAGCCCCTGGGACAGGGATCAGGAAGCTTTCTTT	CASSPWDRDQEAFF
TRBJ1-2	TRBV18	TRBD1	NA	TGTGCCAGCTCACCTGGGACAGGGGGCGACTATGGCTACACCTTC	CASSPGTGGDYGYTF
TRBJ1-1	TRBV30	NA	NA	TGTGCCTGGGGTCTGAGCGGGAATGAAGCTTTCTTT	CAWGLSGNEAFF
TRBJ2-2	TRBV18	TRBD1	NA	TGTGCCAGCTCACCGACCGGACAGGGAAACACCGGGGAGCTGTTTTTT	CASSPTGQGNTGELFF